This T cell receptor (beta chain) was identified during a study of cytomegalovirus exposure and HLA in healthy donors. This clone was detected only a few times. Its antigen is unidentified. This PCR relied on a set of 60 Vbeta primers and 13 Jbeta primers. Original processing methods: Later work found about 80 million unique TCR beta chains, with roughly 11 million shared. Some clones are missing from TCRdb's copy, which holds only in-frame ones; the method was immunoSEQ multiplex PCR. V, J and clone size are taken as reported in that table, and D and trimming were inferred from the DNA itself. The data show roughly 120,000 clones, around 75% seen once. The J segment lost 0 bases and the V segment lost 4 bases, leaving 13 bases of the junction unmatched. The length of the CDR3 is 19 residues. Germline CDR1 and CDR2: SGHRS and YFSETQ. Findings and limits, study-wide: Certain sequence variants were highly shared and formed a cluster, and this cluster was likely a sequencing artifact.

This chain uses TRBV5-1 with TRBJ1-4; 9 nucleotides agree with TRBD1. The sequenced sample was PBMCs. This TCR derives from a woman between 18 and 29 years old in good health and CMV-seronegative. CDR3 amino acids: CASSPEGPRTGATNEKLFF. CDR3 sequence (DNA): TGCGCCAGCAGCCCTGAGGGCCCAAGGACAGGGGCAACTAATGAAAAACTGTTTTTT.